What follows is one T cell receptor (beta chain) and its context. Its antigen remains unknown. The junction and the germline gene differ at one end; a read error may be behind it. The PCR ran on 60 Vbeta and 13 Jbeta primers. The method was immunoSEQ multiplex PCR; TCRdb's version includes in-frame clones alone and lacks a portion of them. The sample includes 150,000 to 200,000 clones, over 60% of them seen just once. The sample is drawn from a study of cytomegalovirus exposure and HLA in healthy donors. The length of the CDR3 is 15 residues. Germline V gene sequence: CDR1 MDHEN, CDR2 SYDVKM. Study-level results: When analyzed later, the rates of TCR association showed variation by HLA locus, with DRB1 the most and HLA-C the fewest. A few chains tied to CMV proved CMV antigen-specific in vitro.

The sample taken for sequencing was PBMCs. The gene calls are TRBV28 and TRBJ1-6, with D maybe TRBD1 (5 bases). This TCR was recovered from a male donor in good health and CMV-seronegative. CDR3 in DNA: TGTGCCAGCAGTTTTAGGGACCCGGGAGGGCCACCCCTCCGCTTT. Protein sequence: CASSFRDPGGPPLRF. Using reference TRBV28 and TRBJ1-6 for the parts outside the CDR3, the full variable domain is DVKVTQSSRYLVKRTGEKVFLECVQDMDHENMFWYRQDPGLGLRLIYFSYDVKMKEKGDIPEGYSVSREKKERFSLILESASTNQTSMYLCASSFRDPGGPPLRFGNGTRLTVT.